The entry below describes one T cell receptor (beta chain). What it binds is unknown. These data are taken from a study of a mutant IDH1 vaccine in newly diagnosed glioma. Across the whole study: The sex distribution of treated patients was around 60% male and about 38% female, with a mean age of around 40 years. Radiotherapy, temozolomide, or both had been given previously, and both were given to most.

Generated by immunoSEQ multiplex PCR, the TCRdb table keeps only in-frame clones and is missing some. This repertoire shows about 69,000 clones, around 90% found once; its top ten account for roughly 2%. Study results and limitations: A vaccine-induced immune response developed in about 93% of the patients. No link was apparently found between pseudoprogression and changes in top peripheral T cell clonotypes.

Germline V CDR1 and CDR2: MDHEN, SYDVKM. The CDR3 totals 14 residues. The ends were cut back, 6 bases at V and 3 bases at J, with 15 bases in the middle. Time point noted: week 35, safety follow-up. Doses of 300 ug of mutant IDH1 20-mer peptide were given with topical imiquimod. This chain uses TRBV28 with TRBJ2-7; no firm D call. This TCR came from a man aged 30 to 39 with glioma. Sequencing used PBMCs, obtained from a glioma patient whose treatment included an IDH1 peptide vaccine. CDR3 nucleotide sequence: TGTGCCAGCAGGGAGACCGTCTACCACTACGAGCAGTACTTC. It codes for CASRETVYHYEQYF.